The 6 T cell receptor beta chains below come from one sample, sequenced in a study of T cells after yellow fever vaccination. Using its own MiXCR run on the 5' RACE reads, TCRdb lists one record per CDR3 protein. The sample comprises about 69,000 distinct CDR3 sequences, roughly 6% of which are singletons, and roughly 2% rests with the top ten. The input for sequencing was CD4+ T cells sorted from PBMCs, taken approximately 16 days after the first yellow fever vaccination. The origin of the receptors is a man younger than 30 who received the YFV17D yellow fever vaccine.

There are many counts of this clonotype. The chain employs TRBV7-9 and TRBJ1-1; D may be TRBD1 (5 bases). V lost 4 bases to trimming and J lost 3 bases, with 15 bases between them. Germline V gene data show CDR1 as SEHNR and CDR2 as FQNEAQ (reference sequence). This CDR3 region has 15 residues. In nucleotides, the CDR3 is TGTGCCAGCAGCTCAATGGGGCGCGGAGACACTGAAGCTTTCTTT. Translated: CASSSMGRGDTEAFF.

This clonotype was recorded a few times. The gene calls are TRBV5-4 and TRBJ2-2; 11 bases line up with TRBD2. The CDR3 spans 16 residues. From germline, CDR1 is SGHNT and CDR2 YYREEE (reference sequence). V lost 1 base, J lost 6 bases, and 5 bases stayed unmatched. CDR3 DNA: TGTGCCAGCAGCTTGCCCGGTAGCGGGGGGGCCGGGGAGCTGTTTTTT. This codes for CASSLPGSGGAGELFF.

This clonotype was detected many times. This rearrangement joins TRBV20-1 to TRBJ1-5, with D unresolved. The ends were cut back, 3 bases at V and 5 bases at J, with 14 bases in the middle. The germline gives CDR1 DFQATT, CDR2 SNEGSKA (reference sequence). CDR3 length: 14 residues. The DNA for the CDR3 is TGCAGTGCTAGGGAAGGGCCTAATGATCAGCCCCAGCATTTT. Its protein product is CSAREGPNDQPQHF.

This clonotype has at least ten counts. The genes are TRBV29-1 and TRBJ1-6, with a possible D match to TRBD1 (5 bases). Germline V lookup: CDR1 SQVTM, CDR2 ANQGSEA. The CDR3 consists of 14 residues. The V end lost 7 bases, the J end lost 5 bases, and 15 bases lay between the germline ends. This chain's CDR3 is CSAAEGRDNSPLHF. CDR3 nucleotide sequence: TGCAGCGCCGCCGAGGGACGGGATAATTCACCCCTCCACTTT.

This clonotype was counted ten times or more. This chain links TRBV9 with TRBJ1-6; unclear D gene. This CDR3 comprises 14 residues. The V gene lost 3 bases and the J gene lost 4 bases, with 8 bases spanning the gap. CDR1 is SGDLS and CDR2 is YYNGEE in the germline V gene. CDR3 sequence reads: CASSEQPYNSPLHF. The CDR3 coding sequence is TGTGCCAGCAGCGAGCAACCTTATAATTCACCCCTCCACTTT.

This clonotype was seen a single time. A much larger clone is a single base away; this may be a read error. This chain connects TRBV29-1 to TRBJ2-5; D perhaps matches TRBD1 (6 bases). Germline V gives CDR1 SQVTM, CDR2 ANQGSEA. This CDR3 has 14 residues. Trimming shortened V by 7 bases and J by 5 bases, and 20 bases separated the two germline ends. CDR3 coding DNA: TGCAGCGCTCGAGGACAGAGAGATCATGAGACCCAGTACTTC. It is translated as CSARGQRDHETQYF.